This TCR beta chain was identified in a study of blood T cell repertoires in COVID-19. Participants' reported clinical history set cohort assignment. Each recovered donor of Cohort 3 presented with two negative PCRs, clearance, or symptom resolution. Germline V lookup: CDR1 LGHDT, CDR2 YNNKEL (reference sequence). The CDR3 sequence is 15 residues long. Trimming removed 5 bases from V and 6 bases from J; junction bases left unmatched: 9. Per the study methods: Amplifying reference gene primers gave estimates of nucleated cell counts. Assay: immunoSEQ multiplex PCR; the TCRdb copy retains only in-frame clones and omits some. That table furnishes V, J and clone size, whereas the DNA furnished D and trimming. The data show approximately 210,000 clones, 82% seen once.

The source material was PBMCs or T cells enriched from blood (not recorded which). V usage is TRBV3-1 (or the pseudogene TRBV3-2) and J usage is TRBJ2-1; TRBD2 matches at 8 bases. The TCR comes from a middle-aged man who had recovered from COVID-19. The CDR3 region has the DNA TGTGCCAGCAGCTCGCCCGGGACTAGGCTCAATGAGCAGTTCTTC. Its protein product is CASSSPGTRLNEQFF.